This T cell receptor (beta chain) was found in a study of T cell responses to AZD1222 COVID-19 vaccine. The study's findings and limits: The study reported that nearly half of spike-specific TCRs target unmutated variant regions. Repertoires were sampled only after the peak T cell response.

Some clones are missing from TCRdb's copy, which holds only in-frame ones; the method was immunoSEQ multiplex PCR. The table lists fewer than 50,000 clones, over 65% of them singletons, with roughly 6.6% in the top ten. Deletions cut 4 bases from V and 4 bases from J, with 20 bases between. The CDR3 extends over 17 amino acids. Germline values: CDR1 SEHNR, CDR2 FQNEAQ (reference sequence). This clone has only a few counts. The antigen is undetermined. The clonotype comes from an adult in good health. Specimen: peripheral blood, collected on day 0 of AZD1222 vaccination. V is TRBV7-9 and J is TRBJ2-1; no definite D call. This CDR3 reads CASSSVLAVGFYNEQFF. The CDR3 nucleotides read TGTGCCAGCAGCTCGGTTCTGGCGGTGGGATTTTACAATGAGCAGTTCTTC.